Below are 3 T cell receptor beta chains sequenced from a single sample in a study of T-cell memory formation after mild COVID-19. TCRdb called the 5' RACE reads again in MiXCR, with one record for every CDR3 protein. The data hold 250,000 to 300,000 distinct CDR3 sequences, with approximately 15% observed a single time. Input material: PBMCs or a T cell subset sorted from them (not recorded which). Receptors originate from a man aged 18 to 30 who had mild COVID-19 (a few samples of this study predate the infection). Cell type and time point are not known.

This clonotype appeared many times. J is TRBJ2-1 and V is TRBV7-9; D possibly corresponds to TRBD1 (5 bases). Germline assignment: CDR1 SEHNR and CDR2 FQNEAQ (reference sequence). Trimming removed 4 bases from V and 8 bases from J, with 18 bases in between. CDR3 length equals 15 residues. The CDR3 protein is CASSSEVAGFDEQFF. The DNA for the CDR3 is TGTGCCAGCAGCTCAGAGGTGGCAGGGTTCGATGAGCAGTTCTTC. The full variable domain, in which reference TRBV7-9 and TRBJ2-1 provide the parts outside the CDR3, is DTGVSQNPRHKITKRGQNVTFRCDPISEHNRLYWYRQTLGQGPEFLTYFQNEAQLEKSRLLSDRFSAERPKGSFSTLEIQRTEQGDSAMYLCASSSEVAGFDEQFFGPGTRLTVL.

This clonotype was picked up a small number of times. The chain combines TRBV4-1 with TRBJ2-5; 7 bases are a match to TRBD1. J was trimmed by 4 bases and V by 4 bases; bases with no gene match: 9. Germline-derived CDR1 and CDR2 are MGHRA and YSYEKL. CDR3 size: 15 residues. CDR3 coding DNA: TGCGCCAGCAGCCCTATGGACAGGAGCCGAGAGACCCAGTACTTC. This sequence encodes CASSPMDRSRETQYF.

This clonotype was picked up many times. CDR3 amino acids: CASSPSGGGETQYF. CDR3 in DNA: TGTGCCAGCAGCCCAAGCGGGGGGGGGGAGACCCAGTACTTC. This sequence joins TRBV12-3 or TRBV12-4 and TRBJ2-5; 10 bases map to TRBD2. V lost 6 bases, J lost 5 bases, and 6 bases stayed unmatched. This CDR3 contains 14 residues.